This T cell receptor (beta chain) is from a study of Ad26.COV2.S vaccination and SARS-CoV-2 variants. The overall study: Intramuscular Ad26.COV2.S doses were given once or twice, 56 days apart.

Treatment noted: roughly 19 received Ad26.COV2.S at low or high dose, single or two shots; 5 received placebo; per-sample allocation not given. Following the first vaccine or placebo injection, samples were taken on day 63. The CDR3 loop spans 12 amino acids. V lost 5 bases to trimming and J lost 5 bases, with 9 bases between them. CDR1 is LGHDT and CDR2 is YNNKEL in the germline V gene (reference sequence). Method: immunoSEQ multiplex PCR; TCRdb's copy keeps in-frame clones and lacks some. The sample has about half a million clones, about nine tenths seen once. The TCR comes from a person between 18 and 65 years old who received the Ad26.COV2.S COVID-19 vaccine or a placebo. The chain links TRBV3-1 (or the pseudogene TRBV3-2) to TRBJ2-5; tentative D call: TRBD1 (6 bases). Specimen: peripheral blood, collected in a trial of Ad26.COV2.S vaccine versus placebo. CDR3 nucleotide sequence: TGTGCCAGCAGCGGTACAGGGGAGACCCAGTACTTC. Translating gives CASSGTGETQYF.